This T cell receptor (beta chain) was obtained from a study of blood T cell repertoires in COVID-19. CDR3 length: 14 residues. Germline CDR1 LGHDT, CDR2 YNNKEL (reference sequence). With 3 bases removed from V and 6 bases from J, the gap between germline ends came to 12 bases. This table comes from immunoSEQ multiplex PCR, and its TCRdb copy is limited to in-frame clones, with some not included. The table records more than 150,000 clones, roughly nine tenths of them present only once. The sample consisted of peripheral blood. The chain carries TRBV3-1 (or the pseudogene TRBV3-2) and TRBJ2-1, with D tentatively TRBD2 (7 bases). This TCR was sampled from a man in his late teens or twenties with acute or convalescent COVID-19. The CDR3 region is CASSHSGEGNEQFF. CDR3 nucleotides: TGTGCCAGCAGCCACTCAGGGGAGGGCAATGAGCAGTTCTTC.